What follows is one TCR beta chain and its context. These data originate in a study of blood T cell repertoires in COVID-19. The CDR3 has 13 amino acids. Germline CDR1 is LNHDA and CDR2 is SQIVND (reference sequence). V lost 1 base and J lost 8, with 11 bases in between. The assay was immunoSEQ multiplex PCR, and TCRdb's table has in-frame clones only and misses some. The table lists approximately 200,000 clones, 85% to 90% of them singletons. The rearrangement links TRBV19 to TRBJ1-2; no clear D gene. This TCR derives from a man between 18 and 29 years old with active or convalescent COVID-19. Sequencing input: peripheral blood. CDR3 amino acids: CASSIATINGYTF. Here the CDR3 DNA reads TGTGCCAGTAGTATAGCAACTATAAACGGCTACACCTTC.